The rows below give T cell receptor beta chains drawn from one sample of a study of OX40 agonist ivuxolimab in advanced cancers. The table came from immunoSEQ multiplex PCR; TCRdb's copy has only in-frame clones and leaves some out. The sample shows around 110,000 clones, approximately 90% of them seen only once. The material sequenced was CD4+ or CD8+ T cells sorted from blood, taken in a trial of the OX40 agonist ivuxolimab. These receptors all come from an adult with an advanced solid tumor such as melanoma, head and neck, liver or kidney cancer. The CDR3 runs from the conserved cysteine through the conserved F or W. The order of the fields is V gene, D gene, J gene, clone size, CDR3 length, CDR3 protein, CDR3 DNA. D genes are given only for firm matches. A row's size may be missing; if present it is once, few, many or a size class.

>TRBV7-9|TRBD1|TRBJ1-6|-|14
CASSLRDRESPLHF
TGTGCCAGCAGCCTACGGGACAGGGAATCACCCCTCCACTTT
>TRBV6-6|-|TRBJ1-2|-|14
CASIPQSGNYGYTF
TGTGCCAGCATCCCGCAGTCGGGGAACTATGGCTACACCTTC
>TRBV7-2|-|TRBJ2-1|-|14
CASSLGRQGYEQFF
TGTGCCAGCAGCTTAGGCCGCCAGGGATATGAGCAGTTCTTC
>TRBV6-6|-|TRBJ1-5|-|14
CAHAGRGGNQPQHF
TGTGCTCACGCGGGACGGGGGGGCAATCAGCCCCAGCATTTT
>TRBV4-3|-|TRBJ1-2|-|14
CASSQDVGNYGYTF
TGCGCCAGCAGCCAAGACGTAGGAAACTATGGCTACACCTTC
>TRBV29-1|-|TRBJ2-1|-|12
CSSGGSTNEQFF
TGCAGCTCTGGGGGGTCGACCAATGAGCAGTTCTTC
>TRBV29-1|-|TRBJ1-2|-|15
CSVDRKGRDDYGYTF
TGCAGCGTTGACCGGAAGGGCAGGGACGACTATGGCTACACCTTC
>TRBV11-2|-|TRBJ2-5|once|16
CASSLPERNERETQYF
TGTGCCAGCAGCTTACCTGAGAGGAATGAAAGAGAGACCCAGTACTTC
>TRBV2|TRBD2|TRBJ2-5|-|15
CASRGTSGPQETQYF
TGTGCCAGCAGGGGGACTAGCGGGCCCCAAGAGACCCAGTACTTC
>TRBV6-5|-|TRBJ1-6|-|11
CASSWHSPLHF
TGTGCCAGCAGTTGGCATTCACCCCTCCACTTT
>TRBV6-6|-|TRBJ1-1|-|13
CACVGVVYSEAFF
TGTGCCTGCGTGGGGGTGGTTTACTCTGAAGCTTTCTTT
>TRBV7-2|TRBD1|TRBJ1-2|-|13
CASSLDRGRGYTF
TGTGCCAGCAGCTTAGACAGGGGCCGAGGCTACACCTTC
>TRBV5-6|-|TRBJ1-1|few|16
CASSSGGGRKNTEAFF
TGTGCCAGCAGCTCCGGAGGTGGGCGGAAAAACACTGAAGCTTTCTTT
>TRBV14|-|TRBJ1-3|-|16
CASSQRSGGSGNTIYF
TGTGCCAGCAGCCAAAGGAGCGGGGGCTCTGGAAACACCATATATTTT
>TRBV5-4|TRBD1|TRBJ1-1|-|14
CASSRQGGGTEAFF
TGTGCCAGCTCCCGACAGGGTGGGGGGACTGAAGCTTTCTTT
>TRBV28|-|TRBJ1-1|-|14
CASRQFGGRVEAFF
TGTGCCAGCAGACAGTTTGGAGGGAGGGTTGAAGCTTTCTTT
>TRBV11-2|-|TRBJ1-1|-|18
CASSLLRGGRVVNTEAFF
TGTGCCAGCTCCCTTTTAAGGGGGGGCAGGGTCGTGAACACTGAAGCTTTCTTT
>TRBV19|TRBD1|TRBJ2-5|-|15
CASRSGTGGEETQYF
TGTGCCAGTAGGTCCGGGACAGGGGGCGAAGAGACCCAGTACTTC
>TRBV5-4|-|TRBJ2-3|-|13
CASVPKGTDTQYF
TGTGCCAGCGTGCCTAAAGGCACAGATACGCAGTATTTT
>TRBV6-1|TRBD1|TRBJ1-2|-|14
CASRDGGQGAGYTF
TGTGCCAGCAGGGATGGGGGACAGGGGGCGGGCTACACCTTC
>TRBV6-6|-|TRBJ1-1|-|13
CASSLRENTEAFF
TGTGCCAGCAGCCTCAGGGAGAACACTGAAGCTTTCTTT
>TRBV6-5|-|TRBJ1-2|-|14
CASSYSGRGYGYTF
TGTGCCAGCAGTTACTCGGGGAGGGGGTATGGCTACACCTTC